The 24 T cell receptor beta chains listed next were all sequenced from one sample in a study of control samples from healthy donors and cancer patients. Data came from immunoSEQ multiplex PCR; TCRdb stores just in-frame clones and leaves some out. Among about 57,000 clones, about 93% were seen once, and the ten largest hold around 3.7%. The sequenced sample consisted of blood. The receptors derive from a young man in good health.

V gene TRBV9 combines with J gene TRBJ2-5; D perhaps matches TRBD1 (6 bases). Trimming shortened V by 4 bases and J by 5 bases, and 15 bases separated the two germline ends. The CDR3 loop spans 14 amino acids. Per germline, CDR1 SGDLS and CDR2 YYNGEE. In DNA, the CDR3 is TGTGCCAGCAGCCCAGGGGCGAGCTGGGAGACCCAGTACTTC. It translates to CASSPGASWETQYF.

The rearrangement links TRBV6-5 to TRBJ1-1, with D unclear. Trimming cost V 4 bases and J 5 bases, with 5 bases left between them. Germline V lookup: CDR1 MNHEY, CDR2 SVGAGI. The CDR3 totals 11 residues. The CDR3 DNA sequence: TGTGCCAGCAGTTCCGGGACTGAAGCTTTCTTT. Translation: CASSSGTEAFF.

The V call is TRBV7-3, the J call TRBJ2-1; TRBD2 agrees at 13 bases. The CDR3 sequence is 14 residues long. Germline V lookup: CDR1 SGHTA, CDR2 FQGTGA. Unmatched junction bases numbered 2, after V lost 6 bases and J lost 6 bases. CDR3 in amino acids: CASSRTSGSNEQFF. In DNA form, the CDR3 reads TGTGCCAGCAGTCGGACTAGCGGGAGCAATGAGCAGTTCTTC.

The V and J genes are TRBV5-4 and TRBJ1-6; D perhaps matches TRBD1 (5 bases). V was clipped by 3 bases and J by 8 bases, with 15 bases between them. The germline CDR1 and CDR2 sequences are SGHNT and YYREEE (reference sequence). The CDR3 sequence is 15 residues long. In nucleotides, the CDR3 is TGTGCCAGCAGCTACTCCGGGACGGGTGATTCACCCCTCCACTTT. Protein: CASSYSGTGDSPLHF.

V usage is TRBV24-1 and J usage is TRBJ2-2; tentative D call: TRBD2 (6 bases). This CDR3 comprises 13 residues. Germline assignment: CDR1 KGHDR and CDR2 SFDVKD. V shed 9 bases and J shed 0 bases, with 7 bases lying between them. This CDR3 reads CATWEANTGELFF. For the CDR3, the DNA is TGTGCCACCTGGGAGGCGAACACCGGGGAGCTGTTTTTT.

This clone was observed once. The chain couples TRBV6-2 or TRBV6-3 to TRBJ1-2; 9 bases are a match to TRBD1. Germline trimming cut 0 bases from V and 3 bases from J; bases unmatched to any gene: 5. The length of the CDR3 is 16 residues. Germline CDR1 reads MNHEY; CDR2 reads SVGEGT. CDR3 in amino acids: CASSYSPDRGDYGYTF. CDR3 coding DNA: TGTGCCAGCAGTTACTCTCCGGACAGGGGCGACTATGGCTACACCTTC.

J is TRBJ1-2 and V is TRBV6-5; the D gene is possibly TRBD1 (6 bases). V was shortened by 5 bases and J by 4 bases, with 17 bases between the two germline ends. Germline V lookup: CDR1 MNHEY, CDR2 SVGAGI. The CDR3 loop spans 15 amino acids. CDR3 sequence reads: CASSRTVQRLYGYTF. The CDR3 bases are TGTGCCAGCAGTCGGACAGTTCAACGACTCTATGGCTACACCTTC.

This chain joins TRBV7-2 and TRBJ2-3; D is possibly TRBD1 (5 bases). CDR1 SGHTA and CDR2 FQGNSA come from the germline V gene. This CDR3 is built from 15 residues. V was trimmed by 4 bases and J by 1 base, leaving 12 bases between them. CDR3 in amino acids: CASSSTVWRTDTQYF. CDR3 nucleotides: TGTGCCAGCAGCTCGACAGTCTGGCGCACAGATACGCAGTATTTT.

The chain recombines TRBV19 with TRBJ1-5; the D gene is possibly TRBD1 (5 bases). The CDR3 runs 14 residues. Germline-derived CDR1 and CDR2 are LNHDA and SQIVND (reference sequence). Trimming took 2 bases from V and 2 from J, leaving 7 bases between them. The CDR3 DNA reads as TGTGCCAGTAGTATAATGGGGGGCAATCAGCCCCAGCATTTT. Its protein product is CASSIMGGNQPQHF.

Remarks on this clone: The same CDR3 can be traced to other DNA sequences in this sample. The gene calls are TRBV5-1 and TRBJ1-1; D not resolved. The CDR3 is 13 residues long. Germline V gene sequence: CDR1 SGHRS, CDR2 YFSETQ. V was clipped by 1 base and J by 1 base, with 5 bases between them. In DNA form, the CDR3 reads TGCGCCAGCAGCTTGCGAGGGAACACTGAAGCTTTCTTT. The encoded protein is CASSLRGNTEAFF.

The chain combines TRBV7-9 with TRBJ1-1; D gene ambiguous. The V gene's germline CDR1 is SEHNR and CDR2 FQNEAQ (reference sequence). V shed 1 base and J shed 5 bases, with 11 bases lying between them. CDR3 length: 14 residues. The chain's CDR3 is CASSLGSSPTEAFF. The CDR3 DNA follows: TGTGCCAGCAGCTTAGGTAGCTCACCAACTGAAGCTTTCTTT.

The V gene is TRBV2, the J gene TRBJ1-6, with 7 bases that match TRBD1. Germline V gene sequence: CDR1 SNHLY, CDR2 FYNNEI. There are 15 residues in the CDR3. V lost 3 bases to trimming and J lost 7 bases; unmatched junction nucleotides: 6. The CDR3 is CASSESGQANSPLHF. For the CDR3, the DNA is TGTGCCAGCAGTGAGTCAGGACAGGCAAATTCACCCCTCCACTTT.

The CDR3 DNA reads as TGTGCCAGCAGAAGAGGAGGGACGCCTGAAGCTTTCTTT. This encodes CASRRGGTPEAFF. V and J are TRBV14 and TRBJ1-1, with a weak D call TRBD1 (5 bases). CDR1 is SGHDN and CDR2 is FVKESK in the germline V gene. V lost 6 bases to trimming and J lost 6 bases, with 14 bases between them. The CDR3 consists of 13 residues. The full variable domain, its missing parts supplied by reference TRBV14 and TRBJ1-1, is EAGVTQFPSHSVIEKGQTVTLRCDPISGHDNLYWYRRVMGKEIKFLLHFVKESKQDESGMPNNRFLAERTGGTYSTLKVQPAELEDSGVYFCASRRGGTPEAFFGQGTRLTVV.

The gene calls are TRBV23-1 and TRBJ1-6, with D possibly being TRBD1 (6 bases). TRBV23-1 is classed as an ORF, of uncertain function. The CDR3 is 19 amino acids. V shed 0 bases and J shed 0 bases, with 15 bases lying between them. The CDR3, as DNA: TGCGCCAGCAGTCAATCTCGTGGACAGCAGAGCTCCTATAATTCACCCCTCCACTTT. This gives the protein CASSQSRGQQSSYNSPLHF.

The CDR3 loop is CASSLGGADNEQFF. CDR3 DNA: TGCGCCAGCAGCTTGGGTGGGGCGGACAATGAGCAGTTCTTC. V is TRBV5-1 and J is TRBJ2-1; tentatively, D is TRBD1 (5 bases). Trimming removed 0 bases at V and 5 bases at J, with 9 bases between. Germline V gene lookup returns CDR1 SGHRS and CDR2 YFSETQ. The length of the CDR3 is 14 residues.

The chain couples TRBV4-3 to TRBJ1-2; no reliable D call. Trimming left V 0 bases short and J 4 bases short, with 6 bases between. Germline lookup yields CDR1 LGHNA and CDR2 YSLEER. The length of the CDR3 is 13 residues. CDR3 amino acids: CASSQETGYGYTF. Here the CDR3 DNA reads TGCGCCAGCAGCCAAGAGACGGGCTATGGCTACACCTTC.

J is TRBJ2-7 and V is TRBV25-1; D is ambiguous. The CDR3 has 14 residues. V was shortened by 3 bases and J by 0 bases, with 9 bases between the two germline ends. Germline V gene lookup returns CDR1 MGHDK and CDR2 SYGVNS. This CDR3 is CASSDTESSYEQYF. The CDR3 nucleotides are TGTGCCAGCAGTGATACGGAGAGCTCCTACGAGCAGTACTTC.

This chain's CDR3 is CASSSASGGNQPQHF. The CDR3 DNA is TGTGCCAGCTCATCAGCATCAGGGGGCAATCAGCCCCAGCATTTT. The V call is TRBV18, the J call TRBJ1-5, with D perhaps TRBD1 (6 bases). Deletions cut 5 bases from V and 2 bases from J, with 13 bases between. The CDR3 contains 15 residues. Germline lookup yields CDR1 KGHSH and CDR2 LQKENI.

V gene TRBV5-5 combines with J gene TRBJ2-2; TRBD2 is a possible D gene (5 bases). This CDR3 has 16 amino acids. From germline, CDR1 is SGHKS and CDR2 YYEKEE (reference sequence). V dropped 5 bases and J dropped 0 bases, with 14 bases sitting between them. The CDR3 is CASSYSLASNTGELFF. CDR3 DNA sequence: TGTGCCAGCAGTTATTCGCTAGCCTCGAACACCGGGGAGCTGTTTTTT.

This rearrangement joins TRBV11-3 to TRBJ2-1, with TRBD1 matching 7 bases. The junction had 3 bases not matched to a gene; V was cut back by 3 bases and J by 1 base. Germline V gene sequence: CDR1 SGHNT, CDR2 YENEEA. This CDR3 is built from 15 residues. The CDR3 bases are TGTGCCAGCAGCTTTCGCAGGGGGTCCTACAATGAGCAGTTCTTC. Its translation is CASSFRRGSYNEQFF.

V and J are TRBV15 and TRBJ2-1; 9 nucleotides line up with TRBD2. Trimming at V came to 0 bases and at J to 3 bases, leaving 3 bases not matched to a gene. Germline V gene data show CDR1 as LNHNV and CDR2 as YYDKDF (reference sequence). The CDR3 spans 16 residues. In DNA, the CDR3 is TGTGCCACCAGCAGAGAGCTTAGCGGGAGCTACAATGAGCAGTTCTTC. Encoded protein: CATSRELSGSYNEQFF.

The chain carries TRBV5-1 and TRBJ1-3; TRBD1 agrees at 9 bases. The CDR3 loop spans 15 amino acids. Trimming at V came to 3 bases and at J to 2 bases, leaving 3 bases not matched to a gene. Germline V gene lookup returns CDR1 SGHRS and CDR2 YFSETQ. The DNA for the CDR3 is TGCGCCAGCAGCTCGGGGACAGGGACTGGAAACACCATATATTTT. It translates to CASSSGTGTGNTIYF.

The chain is built from TRBV20-1 and TRBJ2-5; D not certain. CDR3 length: 11 amino acids. Germline V gene sequence: CDR1 DFQATT, CDR2 SNEGSKA (reference sequence). Trimming stripped 5 bases from V and 5 bases from J, with 9 bases between. In DNA form, the CDR3 reads TGCAGTGCTCGCCCCCGGGAGACCCAGTACTTC. Residues: CSARPRETQYF.

The chain is built from TRBV7-3 and TRBJ1-2, with D possibly TRBD1 on 6 matching bases. The CDR3 totals 16 residues. Germline-derived CDR1 and CDR2 are SGHTA and FQGTGA. The ends were cut back, 5 bases at V and 4 bases at J, with 20 bases in the middle. CDR3 sequence reads: CASSLGVRGTGYGYTF. For the CDR3, the DNA is TGTGCCAGCAGCCTGGGGGTCAGGGGTACTGGCTATGGCTACACCTTC. Full variable domain (outside the CDR3, taken from reference TRBV7-3 and TRBJ1-2): GAGVSQTPSNKVTEKGKYVELRCDPISGHTALYWYRQSLGQGPEFLIYFQGTGAADDSGLPNDRFFAVRPEGSVSTLKIQRTERGDSAVYLCASSLGVRGTGYGYTFGSGTRLTVV.